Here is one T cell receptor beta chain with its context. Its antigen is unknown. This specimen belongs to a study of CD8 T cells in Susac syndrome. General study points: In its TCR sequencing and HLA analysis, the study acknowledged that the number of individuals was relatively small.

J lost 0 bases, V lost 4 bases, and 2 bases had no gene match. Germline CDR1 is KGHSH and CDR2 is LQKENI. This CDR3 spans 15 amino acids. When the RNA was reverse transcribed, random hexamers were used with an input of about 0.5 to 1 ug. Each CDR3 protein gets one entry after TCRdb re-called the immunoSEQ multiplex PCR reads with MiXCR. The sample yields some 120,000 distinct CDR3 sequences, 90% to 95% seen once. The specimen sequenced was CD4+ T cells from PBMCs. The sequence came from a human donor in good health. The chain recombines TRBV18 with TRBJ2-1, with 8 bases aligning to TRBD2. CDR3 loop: CASSQSGSSYNEQFF. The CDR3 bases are TGTGCCAGCTCACAGAGCGGGAGCTCCTACAATGAGCAGTTCTTC.